The entry below gives a single TCR beta chain sequence along with its context. Other DNA sequences in the sample encode the same CDR3. The sample comes from a study of blood T cell repertoires in COVID-19. Study-level background: The United States, Italy and Spain were the sources of the acute and convalescent COVID-19 samples. Sample material is recorded as cDNA or gDNA derived from T cells, B-cell-depleted T cells, or PBMCs.

In the original analysis: Amplification from reference gene primers served as the basis for estimated nucleated cell counts. Profiling relied on immunoSEQ multiplex PCR, and the TCRdb table lists in-frame clones only, not all of them. The DNA gave D and trimming, while V, J and clone size come from that table. The table has approximately 230,000 clones, around 83% seen once. The CDR3 contains 15 residues. V lost 6 bases, J lost 1 base, and 4 bases stayed unmatched. The germline gives CDR1 MNHEY, CDR2 SVGAGI. The chain carries TRBV6-5 and TRBJ1-5; 9 nucleotides match TRBD1. The sample taken for sequencing was peripheral blood. This receptor was identified in a man older than 75 with acute or convalescent COVID-19. CDR3 coding DNA: TGTGCCAGCAGGCGACAGGGGGGAAGCAATCAGCCCCAGCATTTT. It yields the protein CASRRQGGSNQPQHF.